This T cell receptor beta chain appears in the sequencing data of a study of CD8 T cells in ankylosing spondylitis. Findings and caveats of the study: Several of the motif variants were reported before in synovial fluid and blood from reactive arthritis. A CD8+ phenotype characterized the disease-linked clones, which were relatively rare in peripheral blood. Seemingly distinctive of ankylosing spondylitis blood was a TCR beta motif formed by eight highly homologous variants.

Making use of molecular barcodes, quantitative 5'-RACE generated TCR beta libraries. From the 5' RACE reads, TCRdb called clonotypes with MiXCR, one entry per CDR3 protein. The sample includes roughly 700,000 distinct CDR3 sequences, 15% to 20% of them seen just once. Concerning this clonotype itself: As yet, its antigen is unknown.

Trimming removed 4 bases from V and 0 bases from J; junction bases left unmatched: 5. CDR1 MNHNS and CDR2 SASEGT come from the germline V gene. The CDR3 contains 15 residues. The TCR comes from a male donor with ankylosing spondylitis. The chain couples TRBV6-1 to TRBJ1-1; 7 nucleotides line up with TRBD1. Source material: blood, either unsorted or a sorted T cell fraction (not recorded which). The CDR3 bases are TGTGCCAGCAGTGCCTCGGGACAGCTGAACACTGAAGCTTTCTTT. Residues: CASSASGQLNTEAFF.